Listed here are 25 T cell receptor beta chains from one sample, sequenced in a study of radiation and T cells in renal cell carcinoma. Here immunoSEQ multiplex PCR was the method, and the copy in TCRdb shows in-frame clones only, minus some. The repertoire includes about 170,000 clones, 88% of them detected once, and 11% sits in the top ten. The sample's time point: blood 4 weeks post-SBRT, at nephrectomy. Stated treatment: 15 Gy SBRT to primary tumor, nephrectomy 4 weeks later. The sample was blood, taken from a patient whose treatment included radiotherapy and nephrectomy. The receptors were sampled from a woman between 50 and 59 years old with renal cell carcinoma.

The gene calls are TRBV16 and TRBJ1-1; D may be TRBD1 (5 bases). The V gene lost 2 bases and the J gene lost 11 bases, with 18 bases spanning the gap. This CDR3 region has 14 residues. Germline V gene data show CDR1 as KGHSY and CDR2 as FQNENV. CDR3 coding DNA: TGTGCCAGCAGCCAAGGGGCCGCTCCAGAAGCGGCTTTCTTT. This gives the protein CASSQGAAPEAAFF.

This chain uses TRBV2 with TRBJ2-7; D call uncertain. The CDR3 consists of 12 residues. Looked up from germline, CDR1 is SNHLY and CDR2 is FYNNEI. V gave up 1 base and J gave up 1 base, with 2 bases separating them. CDR3 region: CASSEESYEQYF. Written as DNA, the CDR3 is TGTGCCAGCAGTGAAGAGTCCTACGAGCAGTACTTC. The full variable domain, rest sourced from reference TRBV2 and TRBJ2-7, is EPEVTQTPSHQVTQMGQEVILRCVPISNHLYFYWYRQILGQKVEFLVSFYNNEISEKSEIFDDQFSVERPDGSNFTLKIRSTKLEDSAMYFCASSEESYEQYFGPGTRLTVT.

The chain combines TRBV11-2 with TRBJ1-3; D ambiguous. Germline V gene sequence: CDR1 SGHAT, CDR2 FQNNGV. There are 15 residues in the CDR3. Trimming stripped 3 bases from V and 0 bases from J, with 9 bases between. CDR3 region: CASSLVRSSGNTIYF. As DNA, the CDR3 is TGTGCCAGCAGCTTGGTACGGAGCTCTGGAAACACCATATATTTT.

This rearrangement joins TRBV11-2 to TRBJ1-1, with D possibly matching TRBD1 (6 bases). The CDR3 consists of 14 residues. From germline, CDR1 is SGHAT and CDR2 FQNNGV. Trimming stripped 6 bases from V and 1 base from J, with 12 bases between. Written as DNA, the CDR3 is TGTGCCAGCAGGGACAGAATTACGAACACTGAAGCTTTCTTT. This gives the protein CASRDRITNTEAFF.

The chain employs TRBV4-1 and TRBJ1-5; 10 bases align to TRBD1. Germline CDR1 MGHRA, CDR2 YSYEKL. CDR3 length: 18 amino acids. V was pared by 5 bases and J by 0 bases, with 10 bases of the junction left unmatched. The CDR3 reads CASSVRDRGRDSNQPQHF. The DNA for the CDR3 is TGCGCCAGCAGCGTCCGGGACAGGGGCAGGGATAGCAATCAGCCCCAGCATTTT.

The V call is TRBV4-1, the J call TRBJ2-1; 7 nucleotides line up with TRBD1. The CDR3 has 16 residues. Germline values: CDR1 MGHRA, CDR2 YSYEKL. J was trimmed by 0 bases and V by 7 bases; bases with no gene match: 9. DNA for the CDR3: TGCGCCAGCACCCGGGACAGTGCAAGCTCCTACAATGAGCAGTTCTTC. Its protein is CASTRDSASSYNEQFF.

The chain carries TRBV18 and TRBJ1-6, with a weak D call TRBD1 (5 bases). Germline V gene data show CDR1 as KGHSH and CDR2 as LQKENI. The V and J ends lost 2 bases and 5 bases respectively, with 13 bases between them. The CDR3 consists of 16 residues. The CDR3 loop reads CASSPSGGRNNSPLHF. In DNA, the CDR3 is TGTGCCAGCTCACCATCCGGGGGTCGGAATAATTCACCCCTCCACTTT.

The chain is built from TRBV5-1 and TRBJ1-1; 10 bases agree with TRBD1. The germline V gene encodes CDR1 SGHRS and CDR2 YFSETQ. The CDR3 covers 16 residues. J gave up 4 bases and V 3 bases, and 9 bases lay outside the gene matches. CDR3 DNA sequence: TGCGCCAGCAGCTCGACAGGGGGCGTTGGGGGCACTGAAGCTTTCTTT. Translated, it gives CASSSTGGVGGTEAFF.

The chain links TRBV5-1 to TRBJ2-5; D uncertain. Looked up from germline, CDR1 is SGHRS and CDR2 is YFSETQ. CDR3 length: 12 amino acids. Between the trimmed V and J ends, which lost 4 bases and 4 bases, there was a span of 8 bases. CDR3 amino acids: CASSLARETQYF. CDR3 nucleotides: TGCGCCAGCAGCCTGGCGAGAGAGACCCAGTACTTC.

The J gene is TRBJ1-2, the V gene TRBV19; D is uncertain. The CDR3 runs to 14 residues. The germline V and J ends were trimmed by 4 bases and 8 bases, with 17 bases remaining between them. The germline V gene encodes CDR1 LNHDA and CDR2 SQIVND (reference sequence). The CDR3 bases are TGTGCCAGTAGTACAATGGCCCCCTCTGGCGGCTACACCTTC. It encodes CASSTMAPSGGYTF.

The chain has TRBV6-6 and TRBJ2-7; D unclear. The CDR3 has 16 amino acids. V was trimmed by 5 bases and J by 0 bases, leaving 17 bases between them. Germline V gene lookup returns CDR1 MNHNY and CDR2 SVGAGI (reference sequence). As DNA, the CDR3 is TGTGCCAGCAGTACCCGAGTCGGTCCTAGCTCCTACGAGCAGTACTTC. Its translation: CASSTRVGPSSYEQYF.

The chain links TRBV4-3 to TRBJ1-4; D uncertain. V was cut by 2 bases and J by 2 bases, with 9 bases left in between. The germline CDR1 and CDR2 sequences are LGHNA and YSLEER. This CDR3 region has 15 residues. CDR3 nucleotide sequence: TGCGCCAGCAGCCAAATAGGGAATACTAATGAAAAACTGTTTTTT. As protein: CASSQIGNTNEKLFF.

The chain is built from TRBV7-8 and TRBJ1-3, with 7 positions matching TRBD1. With V trimmed by 5 bases and J by 4 bases, 5 bases remained unmatched. The CDR3 is 14 residues long. Germline values: CDR1 SGHVS, CDR2 FQNEAQ. The CDR3 coding sequence is TGTGCCAGCAGCAACGACAGGGTCGGAAACACCATATATTTT. Protein: CASSNDRVGNTIYF.

The chain carries TRBV18 and TRBJ2-1; no firm D call. The V end lost 5 bases, the J end lost 0 bases, and 11 bases lay between the germline ends. The CDR3 loop spans 15 amino acids. The V gene's germline CDR1 is KGHSH and CDR2 LQKENI. The CDR3 sequence: CASSSGYSSYNEQFF. The CDR3 DNA reads TGTGCCAGCTCATCAGGTTACAGCTCCTACAATGAGCAGTTCTTC.

The chain couples TRBV11-3 to TRBJ2-1; TRBD2 aligns across 8 bases. Germline V gene data show CDR1 as SGHNT and CDR2 as YENEEA. With 4 bases clipped from V and 6 bases from J, the junction kept 5 bases outside the gene matches. The CDR3 extends over 14 amino acids. The chain's CDR3 is CASSSRGGPNEQFF. The DNA of the CDR3 is TGTGCCAGCAGCTCTCGGGGGGGCCCCAATGAGCAGTTCTTC. Full variable domain (missing parts from reference TRBV11-3 and TRBJ2-1): EAGVVQSPRYKIIEKKQPVAFWCNPISGHNTLYWYLQNLGQGPELLIRYENEEAVDDSQLPKDRFSAERLKGVDSTLKIQPAELGDSAVYLCASSSRGGPNEQFFGPGTRLTVL.

This chain uses TRBV10-2 with TRBJ2-1; the match to TRBD2 covers 8 bases. Per the germline V gene, CDR1 is WSHSY and CDR2 is SAAADI. The CDR3 spans 15 residues. The V gene end was trimmed by 6 bases and the J gene end by 7 bases; junction bases not matched to a gene: 11. The CDR3 nucleotides read TGCGCCAGCAGGACTCCGGGGGGGTTGGTTAATGAGCAGTTCTTC. Its translation is CASRTPGGLVNEQFF.

The rearrangement uses TRBV15 and TRBJ1-4, with a weak D call TRBD1 (6 bases). In germline, CDR1 is LNHNV, CDR2 YYDKDF (reference sequence). The CDR3 is 16 amino acids. V was clipped by 0 bases and J by 0 bases, with 8 bases between them. The DNA for the CDR3 is TGTGCCACCAGCAGAGATCGGGACACAACTAATGAAAAACTGTTTTTT. Translating gives CATSRDRDTTNEKLFF.

The CDR3 sequence is CATNFNRNTEAFF. The CDR3 nucleotides are TGTGCCACCAACTTTAACAGGAACACTGAAGCTTTCTTT. The chain carries TRBV19 and TRBJ1-1; no clear D. The CDR3 runs to 13 residues. Germline CDR1 LNHDA, CDR2 SQIVND (reference sequence). V shed 10 bases and J shed 1 base, with 13 bases lying between them.

This sequence joins TRBV5-5 and TRBJ1-1; D is unclear. V lost 1 base and J 3 bases, leaving 4 bases between the germline ends. The CDR3 runs to 12 residues. Germline values: CDR1 SGHKS, CDR2 YYEKEE (reference sequence). CDR3 in DNA: TGTGCCAGCAGCTTGTGGGACACTGAAGCTTTCTTT. Protein: CASSLWDTEAFF.

V is TRBV5-1 and J is TRBJ1-2; no clear D. Trimming removed 0 bases from V and 5 bases from J, with 11 bases in between. The CDR3 runs to 14 residues. From germline, CDR1 is SGHRS and CDR2 YFSETQ. DNA of the CDR3: TGCGCCAGCAGCTTGGTGGGCAGCTTATATGGCTACACCTTC. It specifies CASSLVGSLYGYTF.

The chain's CDR3 is CASSLRLGFAYGYTF. The DNA for the CDR3 is TGTGCCAGCAGCTTGCGCCTAGGGTTTGCCTATGGCTACACCTTC. This sequence joins TRBV5-6 and TRBJ1-2, with D unclear. V lost 1 base to trimming and J lost 4 bases, with 14 bases between them. This CDR3 has 15 residues. Germline V lookup: CDR1 SGHDT, CDR2 YYEEEE.

The chain employs TRBV2 and TRBJ2-3, with 7 bases fitting TRBD2. The CDR3 sequence is 14 residues long. Trimming removed 2 bases from V and 8 bases from J; junction bases left unmatched: 7. The germline gives CDR1 SNHLY, CDR2 FYNNEI. In DNA form, the CDR3 reads TGTGCCAGCAGTGAAATGGGAGGGGTTGGTACGCAGTATTTT. It encodes CASSEMGGVGTQYF. The entire variable domain, with the rest obtained from reference TRBV2 and TRBJ2-3, is as follows: EPEVTQTPSHQVTQMGQEVILRCVPISNHLYFYWYRQILGQKVEFLVSFYNNEISEKSEIFDDQFSVERPDGSNFTLKIRSTKLEDSAMYFCASSEMGGVGTQYFGPGTRLTVL.

The chain recombines TRBV2 with TRBJ1-5; D call uncertain. The length of the CDR3 is 13 residues. Germline-derived CDR1 and CDR2 are SNHLY and FYNNEI. Trimming removed 8 bases at V and 4 bases at J, with 12 bases between. This CDR3 is CASRLTENQPQHF. As DNA, the CDR3 is TGTGCCAGCCGACTGACGGAGAATCAGCCCCAGCATTTT.

The V gene is TRBV5-4, the J gene TRBJ2-2; TRBD1 might be the D (6 bases). Trimming took 2 bases from V and 0 from J, leaving 8 bases between them. Germline assignment: CDR1 SGHNT and CDR2 YYREEE (reference sequence). The CDR3 consists of 15 residues. Written as DNA, the CDR3 is TGTGCCAGCAGCTTTGGGACACCGAACACCGGGGAGCTGTTTTTT. Amino acids: CASSFGTPNTGELFF.

CDR3 in DNA: TGTGCCAGCAGCTTGAGGTCGGACAGCACCGGGGAGCTGTTTTTT. Amino acids: CASSLRSDSTGELFF. The chain employs TRBV5-5 and TRBJ2-2; TRBD1 is a possible D gene (6 bases). CDR3 length equals 15 residues. CDR1 is SGHKS, CDR2 YYEKEE, per germline (reference sequence). Trimming removed 1 base from V and 4 bases from J, with 11 bases in between.